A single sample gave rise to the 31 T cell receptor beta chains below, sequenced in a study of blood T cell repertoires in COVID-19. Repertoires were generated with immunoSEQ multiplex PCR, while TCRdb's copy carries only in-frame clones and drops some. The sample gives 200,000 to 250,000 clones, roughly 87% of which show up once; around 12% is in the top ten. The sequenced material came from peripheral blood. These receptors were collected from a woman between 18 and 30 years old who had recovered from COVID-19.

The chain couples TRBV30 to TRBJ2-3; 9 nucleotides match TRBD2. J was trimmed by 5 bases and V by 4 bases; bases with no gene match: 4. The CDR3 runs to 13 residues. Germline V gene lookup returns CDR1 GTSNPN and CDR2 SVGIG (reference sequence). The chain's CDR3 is CAWTSGTVDTQYF. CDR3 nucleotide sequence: TGTGCCTGGACTAGCGGGACTGTAGATACGCAGTATTTT.

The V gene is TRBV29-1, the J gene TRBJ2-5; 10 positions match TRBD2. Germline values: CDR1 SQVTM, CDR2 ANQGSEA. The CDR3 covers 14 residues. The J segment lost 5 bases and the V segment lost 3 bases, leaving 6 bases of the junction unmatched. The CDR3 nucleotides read TGCAGCGTTGATGGGCTAGCGGGAGAGGAGACCCAGTACTTC. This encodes CSVDGLAGEETQYF. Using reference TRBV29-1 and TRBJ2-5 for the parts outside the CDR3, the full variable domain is SAVISQKPSRDICQRGTSLTIQCQVDSQVTMMFWYRQQPGQSLTLIATANQGSEATYESGFVIDKFPISRPNLTFSTLTVSNMSPEDSSIYLCSVDGLAGEETQYFGPGTRLLVL.

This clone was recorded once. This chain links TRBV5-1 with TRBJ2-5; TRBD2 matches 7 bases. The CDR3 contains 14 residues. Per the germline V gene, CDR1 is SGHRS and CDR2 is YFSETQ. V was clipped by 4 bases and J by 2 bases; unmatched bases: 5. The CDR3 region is CASSPGLVQETQYF. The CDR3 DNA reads TGCGCCAGCAGCCCAGGACTAGTTCAAGAGACCCAGTACTTC.

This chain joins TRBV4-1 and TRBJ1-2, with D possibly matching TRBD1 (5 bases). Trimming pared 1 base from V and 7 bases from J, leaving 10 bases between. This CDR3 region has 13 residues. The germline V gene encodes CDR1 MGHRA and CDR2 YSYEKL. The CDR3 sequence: CASSQGPGGGYTF. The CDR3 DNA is TGCGCCAGCAGCCAAGGGCCCGGGGGTGGCTACACCTTC.

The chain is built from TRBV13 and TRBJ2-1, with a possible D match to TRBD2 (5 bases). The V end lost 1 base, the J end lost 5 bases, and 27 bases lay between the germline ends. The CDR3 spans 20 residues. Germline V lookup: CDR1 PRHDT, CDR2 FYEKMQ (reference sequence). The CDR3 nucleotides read TGTGCCAGCAGCTTAGCAGCTAGCTTTTTTTCCCTCGATGCGAACAATGAGCAGTTCTTC. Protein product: CASSLAASFFSLDANNEQFF.

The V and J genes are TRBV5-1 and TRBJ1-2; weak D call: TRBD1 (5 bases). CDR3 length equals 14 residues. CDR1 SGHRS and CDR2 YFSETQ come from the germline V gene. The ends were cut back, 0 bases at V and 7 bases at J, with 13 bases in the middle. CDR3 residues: CASSLAGGTGGYTF. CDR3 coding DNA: TGCGCCAGCAGCTTGGCAGGCGGGACGGGTGGCTACACCTTC.

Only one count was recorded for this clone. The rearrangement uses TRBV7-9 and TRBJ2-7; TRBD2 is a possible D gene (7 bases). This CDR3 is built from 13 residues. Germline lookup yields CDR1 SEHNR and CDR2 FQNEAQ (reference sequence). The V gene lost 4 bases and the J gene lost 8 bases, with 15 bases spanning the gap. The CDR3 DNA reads TGTGCCAGCAGCTCCGTGAGGGGGGGAAAGCAGTACTTC. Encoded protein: CASSSVRGGKQYF. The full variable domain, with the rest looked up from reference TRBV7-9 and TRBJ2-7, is DTGVSQNPRHKITKRGQNVTFRCDPISEHNRLYWYRQTLGQGPEFLTYFQNEAQLEKSRLLSDRFSAERPKGSFSTLEIQRTEQGDSAMYLCASSSVRGGKQYFGPGTRLTVT.

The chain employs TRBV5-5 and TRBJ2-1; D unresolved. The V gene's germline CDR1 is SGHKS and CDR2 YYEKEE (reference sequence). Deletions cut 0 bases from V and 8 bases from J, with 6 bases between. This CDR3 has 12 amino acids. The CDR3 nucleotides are TGTGCCAGCAGCTTGGCCTTCCATGAGCAGTTCTTC. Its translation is CASSLAFHEQFF.

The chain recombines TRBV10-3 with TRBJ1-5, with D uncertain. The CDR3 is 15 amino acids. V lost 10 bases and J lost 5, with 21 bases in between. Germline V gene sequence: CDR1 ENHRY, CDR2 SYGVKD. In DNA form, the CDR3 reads TGTGCCACCGCCAGTTCGTCCAGGAATGATCAGCCCCAGCATTTT. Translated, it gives CATASSSRNDQPQHF.

As DNA, the CDR3 is TGTGCCAGCTCACCACCAGCGGGAGGGCCTTCGTACAATGAGCAGTTCTTC. Protein sequence: CASSPPAGGPSYNEQFF. This chain connects TRBV18 to TRBJ2-1, with 10 bases lining up with TRBD2. Germline lookup yields CDR1 KGHSH and CDR2 LQKENI. The CDR3 loop spans 17 amino acids. The V gene end was trimmed by 0 bases and the J gene end by 4 bases; junction bases not matched to a gene: 6.

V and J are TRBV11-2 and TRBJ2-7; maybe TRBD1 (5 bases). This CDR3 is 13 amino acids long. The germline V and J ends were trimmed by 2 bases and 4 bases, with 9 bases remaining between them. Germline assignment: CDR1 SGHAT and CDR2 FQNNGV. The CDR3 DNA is TGTGCCAGCAGCTTAAGGCCAGGGTACGAGCAGTACTTC. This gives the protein CASSLRPGYEQYF.

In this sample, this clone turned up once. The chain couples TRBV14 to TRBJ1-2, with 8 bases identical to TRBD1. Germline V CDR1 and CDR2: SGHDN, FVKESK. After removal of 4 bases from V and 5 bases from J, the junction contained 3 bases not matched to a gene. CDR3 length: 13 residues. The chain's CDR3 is CASSPGQVYGYTF. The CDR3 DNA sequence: TGTGCCAGCAGCCCGGGACAGGTTTATGGCTACACCTTC.

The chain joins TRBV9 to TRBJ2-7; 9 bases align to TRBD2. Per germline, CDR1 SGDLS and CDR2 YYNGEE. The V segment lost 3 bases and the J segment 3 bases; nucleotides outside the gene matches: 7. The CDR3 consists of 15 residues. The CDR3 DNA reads TGTGCCAGCAGCGAGACTAGCGGTCAAGTCTACGAGCAGTACTTC. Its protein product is CASSETSGQVYEQYF.

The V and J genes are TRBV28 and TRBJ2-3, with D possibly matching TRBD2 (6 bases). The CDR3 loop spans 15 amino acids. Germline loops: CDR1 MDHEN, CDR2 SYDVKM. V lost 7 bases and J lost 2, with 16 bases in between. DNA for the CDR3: TGTGCCAGCAAGGGTAGCGGAGCCCCCACAGATACGCAGTATTTT. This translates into CASKGSGAPTDTQYF.

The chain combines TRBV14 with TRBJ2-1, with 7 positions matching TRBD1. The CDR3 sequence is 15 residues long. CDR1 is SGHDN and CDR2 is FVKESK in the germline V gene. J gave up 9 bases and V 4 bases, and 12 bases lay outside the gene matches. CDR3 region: CASSLDATGWAEQFF. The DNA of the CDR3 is TGTGCCAGCAGCCTTGATGCGACAGGGTGGGCTGAGCAGTTCTTC.

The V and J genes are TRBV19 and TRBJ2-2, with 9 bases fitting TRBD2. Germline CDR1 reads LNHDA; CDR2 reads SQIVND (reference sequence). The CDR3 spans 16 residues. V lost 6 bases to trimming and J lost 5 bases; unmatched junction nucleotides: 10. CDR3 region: CASSKRLAVGTGELFF. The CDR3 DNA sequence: TGTGCCAGTAGCAAGAGACTAGCGGTTGGGACCGGGGAGCTGTTTTTT. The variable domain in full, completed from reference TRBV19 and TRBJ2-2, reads DGGITQSPKYLFRKEGQNVTLSCEQNLNHDAMYWYRQDPGQGLRLIYYSQIVNDFQKGDIAEGYSVSREKKESFPLTVTSAQKNPTAFYLCASSKRLAVGTGELFFGEGSRLTVL.

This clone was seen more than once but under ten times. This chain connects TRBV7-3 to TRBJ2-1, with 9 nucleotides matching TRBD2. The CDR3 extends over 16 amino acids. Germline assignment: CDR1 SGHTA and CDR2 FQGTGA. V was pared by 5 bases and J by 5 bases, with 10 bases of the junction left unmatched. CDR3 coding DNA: TGTGCCAGCAGCCCGCCCGGCGGGAGGGTTCACAATGAGCAGTTCTTC. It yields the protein CASSPPGGRVHNEQFF. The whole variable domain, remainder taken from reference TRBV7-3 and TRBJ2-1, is GAGVSQTPSNKVTEKGKYVELRCDPISGHTALYWYRQSLGQGPEFLIYFQGTGAADDSGLPNDRFFAVRPEGSVSTLKIQRTERGDSAVYLCASSPPGGRVHNEQFFGPGTRLTVL.

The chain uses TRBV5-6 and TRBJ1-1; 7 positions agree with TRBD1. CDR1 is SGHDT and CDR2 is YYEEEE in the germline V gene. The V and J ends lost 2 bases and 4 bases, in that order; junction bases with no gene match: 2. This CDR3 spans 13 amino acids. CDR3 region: CASSFGTVTEAFF. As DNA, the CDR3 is TGTGCCAGCAGCTTCGGGACAGTCACTGAAGCTTTCTTT.

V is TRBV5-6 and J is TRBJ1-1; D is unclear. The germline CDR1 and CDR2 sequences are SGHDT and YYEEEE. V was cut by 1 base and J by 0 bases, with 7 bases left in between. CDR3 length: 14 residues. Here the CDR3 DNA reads TGTGCCAGCAGCTTGAACAGACTGAACACTGAAGCTTTCTTT. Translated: CASSLNRLNTEAFF.

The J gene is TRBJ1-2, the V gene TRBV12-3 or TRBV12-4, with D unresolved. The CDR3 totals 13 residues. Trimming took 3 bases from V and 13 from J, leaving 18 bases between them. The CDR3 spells CASSLREPNIGTF. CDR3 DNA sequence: TGTGCCAGCAGTTTGCGAGAGCCCAATATCGGCACCTTC.

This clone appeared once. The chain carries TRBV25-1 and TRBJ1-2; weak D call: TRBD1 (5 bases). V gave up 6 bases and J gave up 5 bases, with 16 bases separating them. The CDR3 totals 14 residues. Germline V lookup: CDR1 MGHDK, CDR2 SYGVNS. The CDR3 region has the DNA TGTGCCAGCAGCGCCCCGGGGGGGGGATATGGCTACACCTTC. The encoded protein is CASSAPGGGYGYTF.

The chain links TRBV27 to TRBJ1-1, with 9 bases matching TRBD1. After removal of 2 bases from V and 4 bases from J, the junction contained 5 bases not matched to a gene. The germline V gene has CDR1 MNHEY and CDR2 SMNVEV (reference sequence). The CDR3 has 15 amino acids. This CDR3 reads CASSLTQGALTEAFF. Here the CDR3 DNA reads TGTGCCAGCAGTTTAACACAGGGGGCGCTCACTGAAGCTTTCTTT.

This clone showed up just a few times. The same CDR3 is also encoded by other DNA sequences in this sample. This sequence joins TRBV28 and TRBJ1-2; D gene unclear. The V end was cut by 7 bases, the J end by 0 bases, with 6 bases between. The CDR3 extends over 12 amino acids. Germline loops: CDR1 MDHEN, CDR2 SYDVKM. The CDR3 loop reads CASTGANYGYTF. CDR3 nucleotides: TGTGCCAGCACCGGGGCTAACTATGGCTACACCTTC.

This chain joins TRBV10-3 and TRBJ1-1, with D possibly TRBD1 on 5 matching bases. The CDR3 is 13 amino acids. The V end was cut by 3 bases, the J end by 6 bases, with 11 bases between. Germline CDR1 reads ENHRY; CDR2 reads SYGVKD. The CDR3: CAISDGGNAEAFF. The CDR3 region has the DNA TGTGCCATCAGTGATGGGGGGAATGCTGAAGCTTTCTTT.

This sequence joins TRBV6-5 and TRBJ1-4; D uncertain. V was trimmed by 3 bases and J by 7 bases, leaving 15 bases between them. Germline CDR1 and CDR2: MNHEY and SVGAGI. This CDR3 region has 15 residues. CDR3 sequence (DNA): TGTGCCAGCAGTTATTCTGGGAGACTCGGTGAAAAACTGTTTTTT. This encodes CASSYSGRLGEKLFF.

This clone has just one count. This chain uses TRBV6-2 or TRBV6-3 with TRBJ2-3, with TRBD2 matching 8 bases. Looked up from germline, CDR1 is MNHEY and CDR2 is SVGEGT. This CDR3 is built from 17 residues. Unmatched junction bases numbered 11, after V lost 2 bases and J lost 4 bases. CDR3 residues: CASSYTKREIMADTQYF. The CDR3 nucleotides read TGTGCCAGCAGTTACACGAAGCGGGAGATTATGGCAGATACGCAGTATTTT.

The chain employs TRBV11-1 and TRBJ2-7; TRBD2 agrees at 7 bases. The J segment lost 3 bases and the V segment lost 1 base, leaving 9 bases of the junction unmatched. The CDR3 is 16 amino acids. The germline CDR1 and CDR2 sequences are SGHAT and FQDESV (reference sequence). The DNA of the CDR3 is TGTGCCAGCAGCTTAGGACTGGGCGGGAGAAGCTACGAGCAGTACTTC. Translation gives CASSLGLGGRSYEQYF.

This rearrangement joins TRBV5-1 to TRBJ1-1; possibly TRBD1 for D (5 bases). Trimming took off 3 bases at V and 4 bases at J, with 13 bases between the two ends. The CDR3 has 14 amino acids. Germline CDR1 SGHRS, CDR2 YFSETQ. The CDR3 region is CASSSTVSVTEAFF. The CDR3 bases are TGCGCCAGCAGCTCGACAGTATCGGTCACTGAAGCTTTCTTT.

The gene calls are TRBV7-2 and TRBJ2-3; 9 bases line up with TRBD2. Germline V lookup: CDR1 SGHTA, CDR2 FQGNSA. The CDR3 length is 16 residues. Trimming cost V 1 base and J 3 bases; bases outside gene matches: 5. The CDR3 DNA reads TGTGCCAGCAGCTTAGGGGTTAGCGGGAGTACAGATACGCAGTATTTT. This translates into CASSLGVSGSTDTQYF.

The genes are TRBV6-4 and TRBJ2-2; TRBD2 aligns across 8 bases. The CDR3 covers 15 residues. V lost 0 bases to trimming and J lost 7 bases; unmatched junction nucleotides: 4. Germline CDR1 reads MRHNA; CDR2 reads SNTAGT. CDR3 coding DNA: TGTGCCAGCAGTGACTCAGGACTAGCAGGCGGGGAGCTGTTTTTT. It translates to CASSDSGLAGGELFF.

The CDR3: CASSGVGAYNEQFF. CDR3 nucleotide sequence: TGTGCCAGTAGCGGAGTTGGCGCGTACAATGAGCAGTTCTTC. The chain uses TRBV19 and TRBJ2-1; D gene uncertain. V was pared by 6 bases and J by 4 bases, with 13 bases between. Per the germline V gene, CDR1 is LNHDA and CDR2 is SQIVND (reference sequence). This CDR3 has 14 amino acids.